Each of the 14 T cell receptor beta chains below was sequenced from the same sample in a study of T cell clones after liver transplantation. Produced via immunoSEQ multiplex PCR; TCRdb's table is partial and in-frame only. The profile shows some 16,000 clones, 75% to 85% of them singletons. The sequencing used CD8+ T cells from blood, collected about 50 months after liver transplant. All receptors derive from a human patient who received a liver transplant. Some T cells may be graft donor cells.

The genes are TRBV7-9 and TRBJ1-1; no reliable D call. Germline V gene data show CDR1 as SEHNR and CDR2 as FQNEAQ (reference sequence). This CDR3 region has 15 residues. V lost 0 bases, J lost 1 base, and 9 bases lay in between. The CDR3 DNA follows: TGTGCCAGCAGCTTAGCGCGGGCCGGGAACACTGAAGCTTTCTTT. As protein: CASSLARAGNTEAFF.

This clone showed up just once. The chain couples TRBV6-5 to TRBJ1-2; no firm D call. The CDR3 covers 15 residues. Germline CDR1 is MNHEY and CDR2 is SVGAGI. The V and J ends lost 2 bases and 3 bases respectively, with 13 bases between them. CDR3 nucleotides: TGTGCCAGCAGTTACGAGCGGGGAAGGGACTATGGCTACACCTTC. This gives the protein CASSYERGRDYGYTF.

This clone appeared many times. The chain has TRBV6-5 and TRBJ1-5; D gene uncertain. Germline V gene sequence: CDR1 MNHEY, CDR2 SVGAGI. The CDR3 spans 13 residues. With 0 bases removed from V and 7 bases from J, the gap between germline ends came to 7 bases. This CDR3 is CASSYSNGQPQHF. The CDR3 nucleotides read TGTGCCAGCAGTTACTCGAACGGGCAGCCCCAGCATTTT.

This sequence joins TRBV28 and TRBJ2-1; TRBD1 agrees at 8 bases. Germline V gene data show CDR1 as MDHEN and CDR2 as SYDVKM. CDR3 length: 14 residues. V dropped 2 bases and J dropped 6; count of bases not matched to a gene: 3. The CDR3 loop reads CASSLVTGGNEQFF. The CDR3 nucleotides are TGTGCCAGCAGTTTAGTTACAGGGGGCAATGAGCAGTTCTTC.

This sequence joins TRBV27 and TRBJ1-1, with 7 bases matching TRBD1. There are 14 residues in the CDR3. Trimming took 6 bases from V and 0 from J; bases not matched to a gene: 4. Germline-derived CDR1 and CDR2 are MNHEY and SMNVEV (reference sequence). The CDR3: CASRDRNLNTEAFF. The CDR3 coding sequence is TGTGCCAGCAGGGACAGGAACTTGAACACTGAAGCTTTCTTT.

The J gene is TRBJ2-1, the V gene TRBV7-9; D uncertain. Trimming cost V 3 bases and J 4 bases, with 10 bases left between them. Germline CDR1 reads SEHNR; CDR2 reads FQNEAQ (reference sequence). The CDR3 has 14 amino acids. This CDR3 is CASSFTTKYNEQFF. DNA for the CDR3: TGTGCCAGCAGCTTCACCACTAAATACAATGAGCAGTTCTTC.

The chain has TRBV27 and TRBJ2-7, with D tentatively TRBD1 (5 bases). Germline CDR1 is MNHEY and CDR2 is SMNVEV (reference sequence). The CDR3 runs to 13 residues. V was shortened by 3 bases and J by 3 bases, with 9 bases between the two germline ends. As DNA, the CDR3 is TGTGCCAGCAGTTTCGGCAGGGTCTACGAGCAGTACTTC. Encoded protein: CASSFGRVYEQYF.

V gene TRBV9 combines with J gene TRBJ2-7; D remains ambiguous. The V gene's germline CDR1 is SGDLS and CDR2 YYNGEE. Trimming cost V 3 bases and J 1 base, with 11 bases left between them. The CDR3 covers 14 residues. CDR3 loop: CASSAQDGSYEQYF. CDR3 nucleotide sequence: TGTGCCAGCAGCGCCCAGGACGGTTCCTACGAGCAGTACTTC.

This sequence joins TRBV11-1 and TRBJ2-1; D not resolved. V lost 5 bases, J lost 10 bases, and 12 bases lay in between. This CDR3 comprises 12 residues. The germline V gene has CDR1 SGHAT and CDR2 FQDESV (reference sequence). In nucleotides, the CDR3 is TGTGCCAGCAGCCCCGGATCACGCGAGCAGTTCTTC. This translates into CASSPGSREQFF.

This clone has just a few counts. The chain carries TRBV7-2 and TRBJ1-2; D gene ambiguous. The CDR3 runs 15 residues. CDR1 and CDR2 from the germline V gene are SGHTA and FQGNSA. The germline V and J ends were trimmed by 5 bases and 12 bases, with 25 bases remaining between them. The CDR3 DNA reads as TGTGCCAGCAGCCCCACCGGAGGGCGGAATATGCTAAACACCTTC. Protein: CASSPTGGRNMLNTF.

The chain links TRBV6-5 to TRBJ1-1, with 9 bases fitting TRBD1. CDR1 and CDR2 from the germline V gene are MNHEY and SVGAGI. This CDR3 contains 15 residues. The junction had 8 bases not matched to a gene; V was cut back by 4 bases and J by 5 bases. The CDR3 DNA follows: TGTGCCAGCAGTTCCACGACAGGGGGAGGGACTGAAGCTTTCTTT. Translation gives CASSSTTGGGTEAFF.

V gene TRBV27 combines with J gene TRBJ1-5, with 7 bases that match TRBD1. Looked up from germline, CDR1 is MNHEY and CDR2 is SMNVEV (reference sequence). Unmatched junction bases numbered 5, after V lost 9 bases and J lost 0 bases. The CDR3 is 14 residues long. The CDR3 sequence: CARRQGVSNQPQHF. Here the CDR3 DNA reads TGTGCCAGACGACAGGGAGTTAGCAATCAGCCCCAGCATTTT.

This clone appeared a few times. The genes are TRBV7-3 and TRBJ2-3, with 12 bases aligning to TRBD2. The length of the CDR3 is 18 residues. Germline CDR1 and CDR2: SGHTA and FQGTGA. Trimming at V came to 0 bases and at J to 2 bases, leaving 6 bases not matched to a gene. The CDR3 DNA follows: TGTGCCAGCAGCTTAACAGCTCTAGCGGGAGGGTACACAGATACGCAGTATTTT. Amino acids: CASSLTALAGGYTDTQYF.

The CDR3 region has the DNA TGTGCCAGCAGTTACTCGTCCCTAGCGGGGGCCGGGGAGCTGTTTTTT. Residues: CASSYSSLAGAGELFF. The genes are TRBV6-6 and TRBJ2-2, with 10 bases that match TRBD2. The CDR3 extends over 16 amino acids. Germline CDR1 reads MNHNY; CDR2 reads SVGAGI (reference sequence). The V gene end was trimmed by 0 bases and the J gene end by 6 bases; junction bases not matched to a gene: 4.